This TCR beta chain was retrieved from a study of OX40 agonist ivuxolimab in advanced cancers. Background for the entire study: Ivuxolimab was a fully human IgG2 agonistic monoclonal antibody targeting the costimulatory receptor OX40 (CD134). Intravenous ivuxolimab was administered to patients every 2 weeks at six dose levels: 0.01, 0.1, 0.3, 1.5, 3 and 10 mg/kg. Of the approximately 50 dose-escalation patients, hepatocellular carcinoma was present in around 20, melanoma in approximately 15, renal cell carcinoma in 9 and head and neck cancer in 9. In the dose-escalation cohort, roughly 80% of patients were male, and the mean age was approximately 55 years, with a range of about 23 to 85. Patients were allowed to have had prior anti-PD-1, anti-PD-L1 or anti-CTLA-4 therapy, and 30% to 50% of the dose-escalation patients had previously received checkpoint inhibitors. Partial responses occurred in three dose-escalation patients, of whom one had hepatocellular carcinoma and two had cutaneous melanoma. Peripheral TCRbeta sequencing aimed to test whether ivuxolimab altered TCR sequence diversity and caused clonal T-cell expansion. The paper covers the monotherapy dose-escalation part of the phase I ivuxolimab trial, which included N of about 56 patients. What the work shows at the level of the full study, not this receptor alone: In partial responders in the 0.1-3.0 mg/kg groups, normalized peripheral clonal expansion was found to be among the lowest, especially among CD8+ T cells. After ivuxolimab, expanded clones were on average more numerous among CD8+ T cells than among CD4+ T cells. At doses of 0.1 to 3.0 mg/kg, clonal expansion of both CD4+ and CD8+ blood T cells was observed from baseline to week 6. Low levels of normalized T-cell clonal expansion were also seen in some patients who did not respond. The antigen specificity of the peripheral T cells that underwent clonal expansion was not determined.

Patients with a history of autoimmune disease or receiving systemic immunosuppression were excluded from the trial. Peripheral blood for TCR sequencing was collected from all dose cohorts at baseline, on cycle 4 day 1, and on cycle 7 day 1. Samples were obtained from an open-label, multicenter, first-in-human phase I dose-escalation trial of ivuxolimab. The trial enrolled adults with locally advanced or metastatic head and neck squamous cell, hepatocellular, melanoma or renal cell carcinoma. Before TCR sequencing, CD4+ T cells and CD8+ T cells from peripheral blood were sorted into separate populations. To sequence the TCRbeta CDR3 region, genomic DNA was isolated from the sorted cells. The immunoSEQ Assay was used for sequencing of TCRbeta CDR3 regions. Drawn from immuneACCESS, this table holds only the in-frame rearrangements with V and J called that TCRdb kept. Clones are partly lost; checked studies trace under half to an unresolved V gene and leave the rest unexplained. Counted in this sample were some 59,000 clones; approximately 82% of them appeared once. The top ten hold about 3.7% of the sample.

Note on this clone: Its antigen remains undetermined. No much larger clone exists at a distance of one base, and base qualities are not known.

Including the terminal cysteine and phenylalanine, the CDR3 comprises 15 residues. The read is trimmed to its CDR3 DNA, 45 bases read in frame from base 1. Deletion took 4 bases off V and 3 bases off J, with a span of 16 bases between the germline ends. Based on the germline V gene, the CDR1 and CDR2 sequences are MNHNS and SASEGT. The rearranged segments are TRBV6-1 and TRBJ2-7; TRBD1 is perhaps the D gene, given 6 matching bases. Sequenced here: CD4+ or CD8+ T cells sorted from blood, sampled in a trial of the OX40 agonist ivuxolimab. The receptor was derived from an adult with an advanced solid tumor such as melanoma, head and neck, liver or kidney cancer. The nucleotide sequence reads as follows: TGTGCCAGCAGTGGATTAGGGGGAGTAGTCTACGAGCAGTACTTC. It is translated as CASSGLGGVVYEQYF.